The rows below give T cell receptor beta chains drawn from one sample of a study of CD8 T cells in ankylosing spondylitis. MiXCR was run by TCRdb on the 5' RACE reads, yielding one entry per CDR3 protein. The data show around 250,000 distinct CDR3 sequences, about 10% seen once. The sequenced material came from blood, either unsorted or a sorted T cell fraction (not recorded which). These receptors all come from a male donor with ankylosing spondylitis or in good health (not recorded which). CDR3s include the opening cysteine and the closing phenylalanine or tryptophan. D genes are given only for firm matches. For some rows the clone size is stated as once, few or many, or as a class when expanded; others skip it.

j_call | clone_size | d_call | v_call | cdr3_nt | cdr3_aa
TRBJ1-4 | - | TRBD1 | TRBV4-1 | TGCGCCAGCAGCCAACCAGACAGGGGTAACGAAAAACTGTTTTTT | CASSQPDRGNEKLFF
TRBJ1-5 | many | - | TRBV20-1 | TGCAGTGCTAGTCTGATAGGGGCGATTAATCAGCCCCAGCATTTT | CSASLIGAINQPQHF
TRBJ2-1 | - | TRBD2 | TRBV7-9 | TGTGCCAGCACCTTAGGGCTACTAGCGGGGCCCTACAATGAGCAGTTCTTC | CASTLGLLAGPYNEQFF
TRBJ1-1 | - | - | TRBV18 | TGTGCCAGCTCACCGGCCGGAGGCGGCACTGAAGCTTTCTTT | CASSPAGGGTEAFF
TRBJ2-3 | - | - | TRBV5-5 | TGTGCCAGCAGCTTGAACGGGGAGAATTTAGATACGCAGTATTTT | CASSLNGENLDTQYF
TRBJ2-1 | many | TRBD1 | TRBV11-2 | TGTGCCAGCAACCCGGGGTTCAGGACAGGGGGCCGTCTAACGCAGTTCTTC | CASNPGFRTGGRLTQFF
TRBJ2-5 | many | - | TRBV5-1 | TGCGCCAGCAGCTTGGAGCAAGAGACCCAGTACTTC | CASSLEQETQYF
TRBJ1-2 | - | - | TRBV2 | TGTGCCAGCAGATCAGGGGCCACCTATGGCTACACCTTC | CASRSGATYGYTF
TRBJ2-7 | many | TRBD2 | TRBV5-1 | TGCGCCAGCAGCCTGGCCACGGCTAGCGGGAGGGCCTACGAGCAGTACTTC | CASSLATASGRAYEQYF
TRBJ2-5 | many | - | TRBV3-1 | TGTGCCAGCAGACAGAAAGAGACCCAGTACTTC | CASRQKETQYF
TRBJ2-7 | - | - | TRBV7-9 | TGTGCCAGCAGCTTAAGGGATGCACTTCCTCACGAGCAGTACTTC | CASSLRDALPHEQYF
TRBJ2-3 | many | - | TRBV20-1 | TGCAGTGCTAGAAGGCGGGGCCTCACAGATACGCAGTATTTT | CSARRRGLTDTQYF